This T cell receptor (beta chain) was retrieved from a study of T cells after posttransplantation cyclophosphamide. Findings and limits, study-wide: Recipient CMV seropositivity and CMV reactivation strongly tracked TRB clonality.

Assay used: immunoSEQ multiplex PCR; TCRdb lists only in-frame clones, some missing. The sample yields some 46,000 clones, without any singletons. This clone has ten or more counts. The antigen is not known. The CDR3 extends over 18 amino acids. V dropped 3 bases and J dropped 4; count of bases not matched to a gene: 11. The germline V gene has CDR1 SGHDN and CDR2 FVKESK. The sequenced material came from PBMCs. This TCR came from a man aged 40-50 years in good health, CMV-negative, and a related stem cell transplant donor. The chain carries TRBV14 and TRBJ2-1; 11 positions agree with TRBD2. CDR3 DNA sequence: TGTGCCAGCAGCCAGGGACTAGCGGAGTCCGACCTATACAATGAGCAGTTCTTC. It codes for CASSQGLAESDLYNEQFF.